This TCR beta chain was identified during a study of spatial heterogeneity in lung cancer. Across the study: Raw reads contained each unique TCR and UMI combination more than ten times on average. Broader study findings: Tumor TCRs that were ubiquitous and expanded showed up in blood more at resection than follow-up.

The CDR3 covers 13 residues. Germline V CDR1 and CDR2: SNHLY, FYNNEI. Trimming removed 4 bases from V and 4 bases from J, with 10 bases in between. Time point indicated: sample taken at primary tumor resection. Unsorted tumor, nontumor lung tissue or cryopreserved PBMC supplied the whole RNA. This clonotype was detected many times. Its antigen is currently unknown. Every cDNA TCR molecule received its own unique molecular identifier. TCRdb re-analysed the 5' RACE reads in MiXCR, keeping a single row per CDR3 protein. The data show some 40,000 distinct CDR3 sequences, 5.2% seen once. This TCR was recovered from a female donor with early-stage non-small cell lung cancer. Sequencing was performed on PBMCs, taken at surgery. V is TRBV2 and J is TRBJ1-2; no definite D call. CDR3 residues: CASSVGNLYGYTF. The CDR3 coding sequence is TGTGCCAGCAGTGTGGGAAACCTCTATGGCTACACCTTC.